Listed here are 16 T cell receptor beta chains from one sample, sequenced in a study of breast tumors, draining lymph nodes, adjacent tissues. TCRdb reanalysed the multiplex PCR reads using MiXCR and keeps one entry per CDR3 protein. This table holds approximately 37,000 distinct CDR3 sequences, 36% found once. The sequencing sample was made of breast tumor tissue. All receptors derive from a female donor with breast cancer. Some clones in this sample may be carry-over from other donors' samples.

This clonotype was detected once. The rearrangement links TRBV7-3 to TRBJ2-5; D remains ambiguous. Between the trimmed V and J ends, which lost 3 bases and 3 bases, there was a span of 8 bases. The CDR3 contains 13 residues. Germline CDR1 reads SGHTA; CDR2 reads FQGTGA. CDR3 DNA sequence: TGTGCCAGCAGCTTCGGCCAGAAAGAGACCCAGTACTTC. Its protein product is CASSFGQKETQYF.

This clonotype was seen many times. This rearrangement joins TRBV5-1 to TRBJ1-2; D may be TRBD1 (5 bases). The CDR3 runs to 14 residues. Trimming removed 5 bases at V and 2 bases at J, with 13 bases between. Per germline, CDR1 SGHRS and CDR2 YFSETQ. The CDR3 is CASSSTAQNYGYTF. CDR3 DNA: TGCGCCAGCAGTTCGACAGCCCAGAACTATGGCTACACCTTC.

The chain uses TRBV27 and TRBJ2-7; TRBD2 aligns across 10 bases. CDR1 and CDR2 from the germline V gene are MNHEY and SMNVEV (reference sequence). Trimming removed 0 bases from V and 4 bases from J; junction bases left unmatched: 6. This CDR3 has 16 residues. CDR3 loop: CASSLSRSSGGYEQYF. For the CDR3, the DNA is TGTGCCAGCAGTTTATCGAGGTCTAGCGGGGGTTACGAGCAGTACTTC.

This clonotype has at least ten counts. The V call is TRBV24-1, the J call TRBJ2-6; TRBD1 matches 9 bases. Germline lookup yields CDR1 KGHDR and CDR2 SFDVKD. The CDR3 is 18 amino acids. V was clipped by 2 bases and J by 2 bases; unmatched bases: 6. DNA for the CDR3: TGTGCCACCAGTGATTCTCTGGGACAGGGTGCTGGGGCCAACGTCCTGACTTTC. Translated, it gives CATSDSLGQGAGANVLTF.

This clonotype was recorded at least ten times. The chain has TRBV29-1 and TRBJ1-2; D gene uncertain. Germline CDR1 is SQVTM and CDR2 is ANQGSEA. V was shortened by 8 bases and J by 5 bases, with 15 bases between the two germline ends. This CDR3 is 12 amino acids long. The CDR3 DNA follows: TGCAGCATTTTCACCAGCCCGTATGGCTACACCTTC. This translates into CSIFTSPYGYTF.

The table lists this clonotype with many counts. The chain employs TRBV7-8 and TRBJ1-5, with TRBD1 matching over 8 bases. Germline CDR1 reads SGHVS; CDR2 reads FQNEAQ. This CDR3 contains 16 residues. Trimming took 5 bases from V and 5 from J; bases not matched to a gene: 11. The CDR3 DNA is TGTGCCAGCAGCCCGTATGTCGACAGGGGCGATCAGCCCCAGCATTTT. It encodes CASSPYVDRGDQPQHF.

As for this clonotype: Being one base from a much bigger clone, this may be a read error. The J gene is TRBJ2-3, the V gene TRBV7-3, with 7 bases aligning to TRBD2. Germline CDR1 is SGHTA and CDR2 is FQGTGA. The CDR3 has 15 amino acids. The DNA for the CDR3 is TGTGCCAGCAGGCTACTAGCGCAACACCCAGAAACGCAGTATTTT. Its protein product is CASRLLAQHPETQYF.

This clonotype was observed many times. The V gene is TRBV6-1, the J gene TRBJ2-7; 7 bases are shared with TRBD1. Unmatched junction bases numbered 4, after V lost 4 bases and J lost 1 base. This CDR3 comprises 14 residues. Germline V gives CDR1 MNHNS, CDR2 SASEGT. The CDR3 loop reads CASSVQGQSYEQYF. DNA of the CDR3: TGTGCCAGCAGTGTACAGGGGCAGTCCTACGAGCAGTACTTC.

This clonotype was seen ten or more times. The CDR3 nucleotides are TGTGCCAGCACCTTTAGGGCGGACAACCTAGCCAAAAACATTCAGTACTTC. Encoded protein: CASTFRADNLAKNIQYF. This rearrangement joins TRBV11-2 to TRBJ2-4, with a possible D match to TRBD1 (5 bases). In germline, CDR1 is SGHAT, CDR2 FQNNGV. CDR3 length: 17 residues. Deletions cut 7 bases from V and 0 bases from J, with 19 bases between.

J is TRBJ2-5 and V is TRBV6-1, with 7 positions matching TRBD2. With 6 bases clipped from V and 5 bases from J, the junction kept 6 bases outside the gene matches. The length of the CDR3 is 13 residues. The germline V gene has CDR1 MNHNS and CDR2 SASEGT. The CDR3 nucleotides are TGTGCCAGCAGGACTAGCCGGGTGGAGACCCAGTACTTC. This gives the protein CASRTSRVETQYF.

This clonotype was recorded many times. This chain links TRBV12-3 or TRBV12-4 with TRBJ2-5; the D gene is possibly TRBD2 (6 bases). The CDR3 covers 14 residues. Trimming stripped 6 bases from V and 4 bases from J, with 15 bases between. CDR3 sequence: CASSPSSVRETQYF. The CDR3 DNA reads TGTGCCAGCAGCCCCTCTAGCGTGCGAGAGACCCAGTACTTC.

This clonotype was found many times. The chain links TRBV2 to TRBJ2-5; the D call may be TRBD1 or TRBD2 (5 bases each). Trimming left V 5 bases short and J 4 bases short, with 17 bases between. The CDR3 has 15 residues. CDR1 is SNHLY and CDR2 is FYNNEI in the germline V gene. CDR3 in amino acids: CASSFGQGRAETQYF. The CDR3 DNA reads TGTGCCAGCAGTTTCGGGCAGGGACGAGCAGAGACCCAGTACTTC.

This clonotype showed up many times. V usage is TRBV12-3 or TRBV12-4 and J usage is TRBJ2-7, with 9 bases that match TRBD2. V was pared by 6 bases and J by 2 bases, with 14 bases of the junction left unmatched. The CDR3 is 17 amino acids. CDR3 region: CASSRQGVLAGAYEQYF. The DNA of the CDR3 is TGTGCCAGCAGCAGACAGGGAGTTTTAGCGGGAGCCTACGAGCAGTACTTC.

This clonotype is deemed medium-sized (0.01 to 0.1%). V is TRBV7-9 and J is TRBJ2-3, with D perhaps matching TRBD2 (5 bases). The CDR3 spans 13 residues. Trimming pared 4 bases from V and 4 bases from J, leaving 9 bases between. Germline V gene sequence: CDR1 SEHNR, CDR2 FQNEAQ (reference sequence). The CDR3 reads CASSYLASDTQYF. DNA of the CDR3: TGTGCCAGCAGCTATTTAGCGTCAGATACGCAGTATTTT. Based on the CDR3 plus reference TRBV7-9 and TRBJ2-3, the full variable domain is DTGVSQNPRHKITKRGQNVTFRCDPISEHNRLYWYRQTLGQGPEFLTYFQNEAQLEKSRLLSDRFSAERPKGSFSTLEIQRTEQGDSAMYLCASSYLASDTQYFGPGTRLTVL.

This clonotype is categorized as medium-sized. As DNA, the CDR3 is TGTGCCAGCAGCCAAGTTCTGGGGAGCAACTACGAGCAGTACTTC. It translates to CASSQVLGSNYEQYF. The chain links TRBV3-1 to TRBJ2-7, with TRBD2 as a possible D gene (5 bases). V lost 1 base to trimming and J lost 3 bases, with 13 bases between them. The CDR3 extends over 15 amino acids. Germline lookup yields CDR1 LGHDT and CDR2 YNNKEL (reference sequence).

Details on this clonotype: Given a much more abundant clone one base away, this may be a read error. The CDR3 does not end in the conserved phenylalanine or tryptophan, so this is likely a read error. The J gene is TRBJ2-7, the V gene TRBV19; D is unclear. The length of the CDR3 is 13 residues. Looked up from germline, CDR1 is LNHDA and CDR2 is SQIVND (reference sequence). Between the trimmed V and J ends, which lost 7 bases and 4 bases, there was a span of 14 bases. CDR3 nucleotides: TGTGCCAGTACCCTCCCCATAGTGTACGAGCAGTACCTC. Protein sequence: CASTLPIVYEQYL.